This passage covers 2 T cell receptor beta chains from one sample sequenced in a study of T-cell reconstitution after alpha-beta-depleted transplantation in children. Unique molecular identifiers were built into the TCRbeta library. TCRdb processed the PCR reads anew with MiXCR; each CDR3 protein has one entry. The top ten clones hold around 2.3% of a sample with hundreds of thousands of distinct CDR3 sequences, approximately 32% of them seen once. The source was PBMCs from the stem cell graft donor, collected from the stem cell graft. The source of these receptors is a human donor who donated a stem cell graft to a child with aplastic anemia.

This clonotype was seen a handful of times. This rearrangement joins TRBV5-1 to TRBJ2-7; 8 positions agree with TRBD1. The germline V gene has CDR1 SGHRS and CDR2 YFSETQ. J lost 7 bases, V lost 4 bases, and 10 bases had no gene match. The CDR3 has 14 residues. The CDR3 DNA reads TGCGCCAGCAGCCAGACCCAGGGGGCAAGGGAGCAGTACGTC. Amino acids: CASSQTQGAREQYV.

This chain uses TRBV19 with TRBJ2-7; D perhaps matches TRBD1 (6 bases). Trimming took 8 bases from V and 5 from J, leaving 16 bases between them. The CDR3 loop spans 13 amino acids. Germline loops: CDR1 LNHDA, CDR2 SQIVND (reference sequence). DNA for the CDR3: TGTGCCAGTCAGAGGACAGAACAAGACGAGCAGTACGTC. This translates into CASQRTEQDEQYV.